Presented here are 6 T cell receptor beta chains from one specimen sequenced in a study of regulatory T cells in long-lasting Graves disease. Time point indicated: newly diagnosed GD, antithyroid drugs for less than 3 months. RNA isolated from PBMCs was used to make the TCR library. TCR beta libraries were built with iRepertoire HTBI primers and Arm-PCR of CDR3 regions. MiXCR, run by TCRdb on the multiplex PCR reads, gives a single entry per CDR3 protein. The table has 350,000 to 550,000 distinct CDR3 sequences, more than 13% seen once. These data were also filed under a second study, of T cells in Graves' hyperthyroidism and ophthalmopathy.

Sample: peripheral blood mononuclear cells (PBMCs), taken at new diagnosis, from a patient treated with antithyroid drugs. The receptors come from a woman in her 30s with Graves disease.

This clonotype was counted between two and nine times. This chain links TRBV30 with TRBJ2-7; possible D gene TRBD1, 6 bases. The length of the CDR3 is 13 residues. In germline, CDR1 is GTSNPN, CDR2 SVGIG (reference sequence). Trimming took off 8 bases at V and 5 bases at J, with 19 bases between the two ends. CDR3 nucleotide sequence: TGTGCCAGTAGTTCCCTCCCAGGGGACGAGCAGTACTTC. As protein: CASSSLPGDEQYF.

The gene calls are TRBV5-4 and TRBJ2-7; 7 bases fit TRBD1. V was clipped by 3 bases and J by 2 bases; unmatched bases: 5. The CDR3 is 14 amino acids. CDR1 is SGHNT, CDR2 YYREEE, per germline (reference sequence). CDR3 DNA: TGTGCCAGCAGCTCATACAGGGGAGCCTACGAGCAGTACTTC. It yields the protein CASSSYRGAYEQYF.

In its sample, this clonotype was seen a few times. This rearrangement joins TRBV6-1 to TRBJ2-5, with TRBD1 as a possible D gene (6 bases). This CDR3 is built from 14 residues. Between the trimmed V and J ends, which lost 5 bases and 7 bases, there was a span of 17 bases. Germline assignment: CDR1 MNHNS and CDR2 SASEGT. The chain's CDR3 is CASSPRTAGGTQYF. In nucleotides, the CDR3 is TGTGCCAGCAGTCCCCGGACAGCCGGAGGGACCCAGTACTTC.

On this clonotype: One junction end does not reproduce the germline sequence, and a read error may be involved. The chain links TRBV16 to TRBJ2-7; D not resolved. Germline loops: CDR1 KGHSY, CDR2 FQNENV. The CDR3 covers 11 residues. For the CDR3, the DNA is TGTGCCAGAAGCCAATCCAGCGAGCAGTACTTC. It is translated as CARSQSSEQYF.

There are many counts of this clonotype. The chain couples TRBV28 to TRBJ2-3, with 9 bases aligning to TRBD2. Germline CDR1 reads MDHEN; CDR2 reads SYDVKM. CDR3 length: 17 amino acids. Trimming at V came to 2 bases and at J to 6 bases, leaving 12 bases not matched to a gene. As DNA, the CDR3 is TGTGCCAGCAGTTTAGGGTATAGCGGGAGTTCAGGCGATACGCAGTATTTT. It translates to CASSLGYSGSSGDTQYF.

This clonotype has a handful of counts. This chain links TRBV20-1 with TRBJ2-7; 9 bases are shared with TRBD1. V gave up 0 bases and J gave up 5 bases; unmatched junction bases: 8. This CDR3 is 15 amino acids long. Looked up from germline, CDR1 is DFQATT and CDR2 is SNEGSKA (reference sequence). CDR3 region: CSARDSGTGSHEQYF. Here the CDR3 DNA reads TGCAGTGCTAGAGATTCCGGGACAGGGTCCCACGAGCAGTACTTC.